These 21 T cell receptor beta chains were sequenced from one sample in a study of CD8 T cells in Susac syndrome. It was with random hexamers that about 0.45 to 1 ug RNA was reverse transcribed. TCRdb re-analysed the immunoSEQ multiplex PCR reads in MiXCR, keeping a single row per CDR3 protein. Altogether about 150,000 distinct CDR3 sequences are present, approximately 95% being singletons, with the ten largest covering around 0.15%. The material sequenced was CD4+ T cells from PBMCs. The receptor source for this set is a human donor with Susac syndrome.

This clonotype was observed a single time. The chain is built from TRBV3-1 and TRBJ2-1, with 7 positions matching TRBD2. Per germline, CDR1 LGHDT and CDR2 YNNKEL (reference sequence). The CDR3 covers 12 residues. V lost 4 bases to trimming and J lost 8 bases; unmatched junction nucleotides: 2. The CDR3 nucleotides are TGTGCCAGCAGCCGGAGCGGGGATGAGCAGTTCTTC. Residues: CASSRSGDEQFF.

The chain carries TRBV29-1 and TRBJ2-7, with D perhaps TRBD1 or TRBD2 (6 bases each). In germline, CDR1 is SQVTM, CDR2 ANQGSEA. Trimming took off 7 bases at V and 6 bases at J, with 16 bases between the two ends. The CDR3 has 12 amino acids. The CDR3, as DNA: TGCAGCGGCCGAAGGGGGGCAGGCGAGCAGTACTTC. It translates to CSGRRGAGEQYF.

The chain carries TRBV18 and TRBJ2-3; 8 nucleotides match TRBD2. CDR3 length: 19 residues. V trimming: 6 bases; J trimming: 1 base; junction bases outside the gene matches: 18. Germline V gene data show CDR1 as KGHSH and CDR2 as LQKENI. The DNA for the CDR3 is TGTGCCAGCTCCCTCGTCCGGACTAGTAACGGGGGGGGCACAGATACGCAGTATTTT. It translates to CASSLVRTSNGGGTDTQYF.

This sequence joins TRBV4-2 and TRBJ2-2, with a possible D match to TRBD1 (7 bases). Trimming cost V 6 bases and J 2 bases, with 13 bases left between them. This CDR3 has 15 amino acids. From germline, CDR1 is LGHNA and CDR2 YNFKEQ. The CDR3 coding sequence is TGTGCCAGCAGATCAGGGGGGCTAAACACCGGGGAGCTGTTTTTT. Protein: CASRSGGLNTGELFF.

CDR3 sequence: CSARELGDTGELFF. DNA of the CDR3: TGCAGTGCTAGAGAATTGGGTGACACCGGGGAGCTGTTTTTT. The chain carries TRBV20-1 and TRBJ2-2; the D is unclear. The CDR3 sequence is 14 residues long. Germline CDR1 reads DFQATT; CDR2 reads SNEGSKA (reference sequence). The V gene lost 0 bases and the J gene lost 3 bases, with 8 bases spanning the gap.

The chain uses TRBV20-1 and TRBJ2-5, with TRBD2 as a possible D gene (6 bases). Germline V gene lookup returns CDR1 DFQATT and CDR2 SNEGSKA (reference sequence). The CDR3 spans 15 residues. Between the trimmed V and J ends, which lost 3 bases and 5 bases, there was a span of 19 bases. The CDR3 region is CSASPRGAQRETQYF. CDR3 nucleotide sequence: TGCAGTGCTAGTCCCCGCGGGGCCCAGAGGGAGACCCAGTACTTC.

This chain links TRBV25-1 with TRBJ2-7, with D possibly TRBD1 on 6 matching bases. With 6 bases removed from V and 3 bases from J, the gap between germline ends came to 12 bases. Germline-derived CDR1 and CDR2 are MGHDK and SYGVNS. The CDR3 spans 13 residues. The CDR3, as DNA: TGTGCCAGCAGATCGACAGGATTCTACGAGCAGTACTTC. As protein: CASRSTGFYEQYF.

The chain joins TRBV29-1 to TRBJ2-1; the D gene could be TRBD1 or TRBD2 (5 bases each). CDR1 SQVTM and CDR2 ANQGSEA come from the germline V gene. With 6 bases removed from V and 9 bases from J, the gap between germline ends came to 18 bases. There are 13 residues in the CDR3. Here the CDR3 DNA reads TGCAGCGTAGGGACGTCGTGGATAGGTGAGCAGTTCTTC. Translating gives CSVGTSWIGEQFF.

V and J are TRBV9 and TRBJ1-5; 7 bases are a match to TRBD1. Per germline, CDR1 SGDLS and CDR2 YYNGEE. This CDR3 contains 14 residues. Losses at the gene ends were 3 bases for V and 5 bases for J; bases not matched to a gene: 5. This CDR3 reads CASSDGTAYQPQHF. CDR3 sequence (DNA): TGTGCCAGCAGCGACGGGACAGCCTATCAGCCCCAGCATTTT.

The V gene is TRBV29-1, the J gene TRBJ2-3; unclear D gene. V was shortened by 4 bases and J by 1 base, with 6 bases between the two germline ends. The germline V gene encodes CDR1 SQVTM and CDR2 ANQGSEA. This CDR3 spans 12 amino acids. CDR3 nucleotide sequence: TGCAGCGTTGTGCTTCGCACAGATACGCAGTATTTT. Amino acid sequence: CSVVLRTDTQYF.

This clonotype was observed a few times. This chain uses TRBV6-5 with TRBJ1-2; no clear D gene. The ends were cut back, 5 bases at V and 1 base at J, with 2 bases in the middle. Germline V gene data show CDR1 as MNHEY and CDR2 as SVGAGI. This CDR3 has 11 residues. CDR3 bases: TGTGCCAGCAGTGATAACTATGGCTACACCTTC. Translation gives CASSDNYGYTF.

The V and J genes are TRBV14 and TRBJ2-6; D remains unclear. CDR3 length: 13 amino acids. Trimming cost V 6 bases and J 0 bases, with 3 bases left between them. Per the germline V gene, CDR1 is SGHDN and CDR2 is FVKESK. The CDR3 region has the DNA TGTGCCAGCAGACCCTCTGGGGCCAACGTCCTGACTTTC. Translated, it gives CASRPSGANVLTF.

V is TRBV6-5 and J is TRBJ2-2; D possibly uses TRBD1 or TRBD2 (5 bases each). The CDR3 runs to 18 residues. The V end was cut by 3 bases, the J end by 2 bases, with 19 bases between. Germline assignment: CDR1 MNHEY and CDR2 SVGAGI. The CDR3 sequence: CASSYGGLVGGNTGELFF. In DNA form, the CDR3 reads TGTGCCAGCAGTTATGGGGGATTAGTTGGGGGAAACACCGGGGAGCTGTTTTTT.

This rearrangement joins TRBV20-1 to TRBJ2-5, with 7 positions matching TRBD2. V shed 6 bases and J 1 base; nucleotides not matched to a gene: 2. This CDR3 is built from 12 residues. The V gene's germline CDR1 is DFQATT and CDR2 SNEGSKA (reference sequence). CDR3: CSARLAQETQYF. The CDR3 nucleotides are TGCAGTGCAAGACTAGCCCAAGAGACCCAGTACTTC.

The V gene is TRBV29-1, the J gene TRBJ2-7; the match to TRBD2 covers 9 bases. Per the germline V gene, CDR1 is SQVTM and CDR2 is ANQGSEA. The CDR3 loop spans 13 amino acids. Germline trimming cut 5 bases from V and 3 bases from J; bases unmatched to any gene: 5. CDR3 in DNA: TGCAGCGTTAAGACTAGCGGAGACTACGAGCAGTACTTC. Its translation is CSVKTSGDYEQYF.

V is TRBV6-6 and J is TRBJ2-1; TRBD2 is a possible D gene (6 bases). Germline V gives CDR1 MNHNY, CDR2 SVGAGI (reference sequence). V was clipped by 5 bases and J by 7 bases, with 12 bases between them. This CDR3 has 13 residues. CDR3 DNA: TGTGCCAGCAGTGTCATAGCGGAGAATGAGCAGTTCTTC. Translated: CASSVIAENEQFF.

This chain links TRBV2 with TRBJ2-5; TRBD1 agrees at 12 bases. Per the germline V gene, CDR1 is SNHLY and CDR2 is FYNNEI. The CDR3 sequence is 15 residues long. The V segment lost 5 bases and the J segment 3 bases; nucleotides outside the gene matches: 4. The CDR3 region is CASSRDRGREETQYF. The DNA of the CDR3 is TGTGCCAGCAGTAGGGACAGGGGGCGGGAAGAGACCCAGTACTTC. The variable domain in full, with the rest retrieved from reference TRBV2 and TRBJ2-5, is EPEVTQTPSHQVTQMGQEVILRCVPISNHLYFYWYRQILGQKVEFLVSFYNNEISEKSEIFDDQFSVERPDGSNFTLKIRSTKLEDSAMYFCASSRDRGREETQYFGPGTRLLVL.

V and J are TRBV6-1 and TRBJ2-1; D perhaps matches TRBD1 (6 bases). Trimming took 2 bases from V and 9 from J, leaving 20 bases between them. The V gene's germline CDR1 is MNHNS and CDR2 SASEGT. This CDR3 is 16 amino acids long. CDR3 protein: CASSEPRGQGQGEQFF. In DNA form, the CDR3 reads TGTGCCAGCAGTGAACCCCGCGGGCAGGGGCAGGGTGAGCAGTTCTTC.

The chain links TRBV19 to TRBJ2-7; D might be TRBD1 or TRBD2, each matching 5 bases. The ends were cut back, 4 bases at V and 0 bases at J, with 13 bases in the middle. The V gene's germline CDR1 is LNHDA and CDR2 SQIVND (reference sequence). This CDR3 region has 15 residues. The CDR3 DNA is TGTGCCAGTAGTAAGGGTAGGGACCCCTCCTACGAGCAGTACTTC. Protein sequence: CASSKGRDPSYEQYF.

V and J are TRBV13 and TRBJ1-6; D is ambiguous. V was clipped by 3 bases and J by 5 bases, with 11 bases between them. CDR3 length: 15 residues. Germline values: CDR1 PRHDT, CDR2 FYEKMQ (reference sequence). This CDR3 reads CASSLGSPNNSPLHF. DNA for the CDR3: TGTGCCAGCAGCTTGGGGTCCCCTAATAATTCACCCCTCCACTTT.

The rearrangement uses TRBV4-1 and TRBJ2-1; 9 bases align to TRBD2. The V gene's germline CDR1 is MGHRA and CDR2 YSYEKL. The CDR3 consists of 15 residues. J lost 9 bases, V lost 1 base, and 7 bases had no gene match. The CDR3 sequence: CASSQGRGGQVEQFF. CDR3 DNA: TGCGCCAGCAGCCAAGGGCGGGGGGGCCAGGTTGAGCAGTTCTTC.